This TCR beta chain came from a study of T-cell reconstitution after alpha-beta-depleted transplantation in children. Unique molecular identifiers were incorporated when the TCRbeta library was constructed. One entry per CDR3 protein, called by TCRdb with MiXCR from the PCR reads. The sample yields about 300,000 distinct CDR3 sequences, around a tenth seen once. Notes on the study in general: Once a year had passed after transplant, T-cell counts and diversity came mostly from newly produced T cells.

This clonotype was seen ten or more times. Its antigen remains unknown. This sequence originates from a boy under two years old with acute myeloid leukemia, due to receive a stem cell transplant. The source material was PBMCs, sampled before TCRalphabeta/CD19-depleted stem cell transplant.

In DNA form, the CDR3 reads TGCAGCGTTGAATGGGGTCCAGAGCAGTACTTC. Translating gives CSVEWGPEQYF. The chain carries TRBV29-1 and TRBJ2-7, with unresolved D. Germline V gives CDR1 SQVTM, CDR2 ANQGSEA. Trimming took off 2 bases at V and 7 bases at J, with 9 bases between the two ends. This CDR3 has 11 amino acids.